The rows below give T cell receptor beta chains drawn from one sample of a study of lymphopenia after photon versus proton radiotherapy. Data came from immunoSEQ multiplex PCR; TCRdb stores just in-frame clones and leaves some out. This sample has roughly 14,000 clones, with 86% found just once. The sequencing here drew on peripheral blood, taken from a patient treated with proton-based radiotherapy. The receptor source for this set is a man between 65 and 85 years old with pancreatic cancer. Both conserved end residues are trimmed from each CDR3.

TRBJ2-2	TRBV6-6	ASRNRVPNTGELF
TRBJ2-3	TRBV4-1	ASRPKGPGQGHTDTQY
TRBJ1-1	TRBV7-8	ASSLMSAWDRGSTEAF
TRBJ1-1	TRBV6-1	ASSAQGWTEAF
TRBJ1-2	TRBV30	AWSMGSNYGYT
TRBJ1-1	TRBV19	ASSRFSGRGQRTEAF
TRBJ2-7	TRBV19	ASSIAGTSEQY
TRBJ2-7	TRBV19	ASSRERGTSGSYEQY
TRBJ1-1	TRBV7-8	ASSLGGGNTEAF
TRBJ1-3	TRBV5-4	ASSNRTGGSGNTIY
TRBJ1-4	TRBV11-1	ASSLARHPNEKLF
TRBJ2-6	TRBV6-4	ASSHGGGPTGANVLT
TRBJ2-4	TRBV19	ASKRSGRDTKNIQY
TRBJ2-1	TRBV13	ASSLDRRMMNEQF
TRBJ1-5	TRBV2	ASSEPNQPQH
TRBJ2-2	TRBV18	ASSPKTTRRTGELF
TRBJ2-1	TRBV5-5	ASSLRSFGTGGYNEQF
TRBJ2-3	TRBV13	ASSLAGRATDTQY
TRBJ1-2	TRBV19	ASSRQYGYT
TRBJ2-2	TRBV5-1	ASSLVPGRDTGELF
TRBJ1-1	TRBV14	ASSRPGMNTEAF
TRBJ1-5	TRBV19	ASSLGGGGQPQH
TRBJ1-3	TRBV20-1	SASTGLRD
TRBJ2-2	TRBV6-4	ASSPNTGELF
TRBJ2-7	TRBV23-1	AGSPIFDRGTTYEQY
TRBJ1-1	TRBV20-1	SAPKAF
TRBJ2-7	TRBV5-1	ASSPRPGSYEQY
TRBJ1-1	TRBV9	ASGRLGNTEAF
TRBJ1-1	TRBV7-9	ASNGKYTEAF
TRBJ2-7	TRBV10-2	ASSLPIGRTGKTYEQY
TRBJ2-5	TRBV7-3	ASSLGAGGPYQETQY
TRBJ2-5	TRBV5-1	ASSSLGSQETQY
TRBJ1-2	TRBV4-1	ASSQEERTGARNYGYT
TRBJ2-1	TRBV5-1	ASSSGTEYNEQF
TRBJ2-3	TRBV6-1	ASSEAGTGISTDTQY
TRBJ2-7	TRBV18	ASSPQSEGRSYEQY
TRBJ2-5	TRBV11-2	ASSLAPLGSQETQY
TRBJ1-5	TRBV5-6	ASSLYSYSNQPQH
TRBJ1-3	TRBV5-1	ASSSQGARGNTIY
TRBJ1-1	TRBV18	ASSPGQGAEAF